Presented here are 6 T cell receptor beta chains from one specimen sequenced in a study of control samples from healthy donors and cancer patients. The data were produced by immunoSEQ multiplex PCR, yet TCRdb's version contains in-frame clones alone and is incomplete. Of roughly 190,000 clones in the sample, around 93% are singletons; the top ten hold roughly 1.9%. Sequencing was done on a sample of blood. Receptors were obtained from a man younger than 40 in good health.

The rearrangement links TRBV6-5 to TRBJ2-7; 8 bases are a match to TRBD1. V lost 7 bases, J lost 0 bases, and 5 bases stayed unmatched. Germline CDR1 MNHEY, CDR2 SVGAGI. CDR3 size: 14 residues. The CDR3 DNA reads as TGTGCCAGCACGACAGGGGCGAGCTCCTACGAGCAGTACTTC. It translates to CASTTGASSYEQYF.

The chain uses TRBV5-6 and TRBJ2-3, with a possible D match to TRBD2 (6 bases). V lost 4 bases, J lost 1 base, and 10 bases lay in between. Germline CDR1 is SGHDT and CDR2 is YYEEEE. This CDR3 is 14 amino acids long. This chain's CDR3 is CASSTGDGTDTQYF. The CDR3 DNA follows: TGTGCCAGCAGCACGGGGGACGGCACAGATACGCAGTATTTT.

This clone was detected only once. V usage is TRBV14 and J usage is TRBJ2-2; D assignment may be TRBD1 or TRBD2 (5 bases each). Germline-derived CDR1 and CDR2 are SGHDN and FVKESK. V lost 2 bases and J lost 0, with 10 bases in between. The CDR3 runs 16 residues. CDR3 nucleotides: TGTGCCAGCAGCCAATGGGGACGGACGAACACCGGGGAGCTGTTTTTT. This encodes CASSQWGRTNTGELFF. Using reference TRBV14 and TRBJ2-2 for the parts outside the CDR3, the full variable domain is EAGVTQFPSHSVIEKGQTVTLRCDPISGHDNLYWYRRVMGKEIKFLLHFVKESKQDESGMPNNRFLAERTGGTYSTLKVQPAELEDSGVYFCASSQWGRTNTGELFFGEGSRLTVL.

This sequence joins TRBV13 and TRBJ2-3; D gene unclear. Germline CDR1 is PRHDT and CDR2 is FYEKMQ (reference sequence). Trimming removed 6 bases from V and 2 bases from J, with 6 bases in between. The CDR3 consists of 12 residues. The CDR3 DNA follows: TGTGCCAGCAGGAGATACACAGATACGCAGTATTTT. Translating it yields CASRRYTDTQYF.

This sequence joins TRBV5-1 and TRBJ2-2, with D perhaps TRBD1 or TRBD2 (5 bases each). The CDR3 is made up of 15 amino acids. CDR1 and CDR2 (germline): SGHRS, YFSETQ. V lost 4 bases and J 3 bases, leaving 13 bases between the germline ends. The CDR3 sequence: CASSGSGGDTGELFF. The CDR3 DNA follows: TGCGCCAGCAGCGGGAGTGGGGGAGACACCGGGGAGCTGTTTTTT.

The V and J genes are TRBV6-4 and TRBJ2-3; D is unresolved. Trimming took 4 bases from V and 4 from J, leaving 12 bases between them. The CDR3 runs 14 residues. Germline-derived CDR1 and CDR2 are MRHNA and SNTAGT. The CDR3 DNA reads TGTGCCAGCAGTGCCAGTGCGGCGGCAGATACGCAGTATTTT. Encoded protein: CASSASAAADTQYF.